This TCR beta chain was retrieved from a study of T cell changes during pregnancy in multiple sclerosis. This CDR3 has 18 amino acids. The V end lost 2 bases, the J end lost 4 bases, and 26 bases lay between the germline ends. CDR1 and CDR2 from the germline V gene are GTSNPN and SVGIG (reference sequence). This clone was detected once. Generated by immunoSEQ multiplex PCR, the TCRdb table keeps only in-frame clones and is missing some. The data show about 110,000 clones, roughly 92% seen once. The receptor comes from a female donor in good health, enrolled as a control in a pregnancy study. The chain joins TRBV30 to TRBJ1-2; TRBD1 is a possible D gene (6 bases). The sample in question was peripheral blood, obtained in the third trimester of pregnancy. The CDR3 spells CAWSILLQGGRGAYGYTF. The CDR3 DNA follows: TGTGCCTGGAGTATCCTCCTACAGGGAGGGAGAGGGGCCTATGGCTACACCTTC.